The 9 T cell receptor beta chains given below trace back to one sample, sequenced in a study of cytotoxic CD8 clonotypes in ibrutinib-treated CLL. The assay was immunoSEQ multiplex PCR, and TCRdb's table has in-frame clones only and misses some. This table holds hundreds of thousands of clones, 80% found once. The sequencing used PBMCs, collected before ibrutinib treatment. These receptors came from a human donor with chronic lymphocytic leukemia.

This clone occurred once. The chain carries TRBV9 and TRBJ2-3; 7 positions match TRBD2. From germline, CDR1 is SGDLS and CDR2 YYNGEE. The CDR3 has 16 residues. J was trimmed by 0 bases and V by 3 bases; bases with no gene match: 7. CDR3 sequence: CASSARAGTSTDTQYF. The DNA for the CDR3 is TGTGCCAGCAGCGCCCGAGCGGGGACTAGCACAGATACGCAGTATTTT.

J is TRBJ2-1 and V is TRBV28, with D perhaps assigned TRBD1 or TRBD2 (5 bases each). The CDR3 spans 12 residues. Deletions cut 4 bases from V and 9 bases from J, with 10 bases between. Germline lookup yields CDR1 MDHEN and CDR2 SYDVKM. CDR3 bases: TGTGCCAGCAGTTCCAGGGAGACTGAGCAGTTCTTC. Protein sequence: CASSSRETEQFF.

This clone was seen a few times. CDR3 residues: CATRQSGVRGYTF. Here the CDR3 DNA reads TGTGCAACCCGGCAGTCAGGGGTGAGGGGCTACACCTTC. The V call is TRBV6-5, the J call TRBJ1-2; D may be TRBD1 (6 bases). CDR1 and CDR2 from the germline V gene are MNHEY and SVGAGI. The CDR3 has 13 amino acids.

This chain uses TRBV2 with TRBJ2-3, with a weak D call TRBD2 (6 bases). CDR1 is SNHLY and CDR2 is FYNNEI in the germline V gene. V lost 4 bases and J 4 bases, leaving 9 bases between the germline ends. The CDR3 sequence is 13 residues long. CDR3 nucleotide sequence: TGTGCCAGCAGTGTTCGGGAGTCAGATACGCAGTATTTT. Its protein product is CASSVRESDTQYF.

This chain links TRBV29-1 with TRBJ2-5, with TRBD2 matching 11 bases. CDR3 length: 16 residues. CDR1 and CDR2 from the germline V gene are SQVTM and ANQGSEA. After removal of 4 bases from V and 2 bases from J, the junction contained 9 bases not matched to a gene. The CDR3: CSVAFLGLADQETQYF. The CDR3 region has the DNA TGCAGCGTTGCATTTCTGGGACTAGCGGATCAAGAGACCCAGTACTTC.

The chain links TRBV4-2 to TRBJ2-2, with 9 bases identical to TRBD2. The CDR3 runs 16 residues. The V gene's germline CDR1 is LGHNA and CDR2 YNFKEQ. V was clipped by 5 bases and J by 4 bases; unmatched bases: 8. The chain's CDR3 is CASSVPGLAGTGELFF. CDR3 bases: TGTGCCAGCAGCGTACCGGGACTAGCTGGCACCGGGGAGCTGTTTTTT.

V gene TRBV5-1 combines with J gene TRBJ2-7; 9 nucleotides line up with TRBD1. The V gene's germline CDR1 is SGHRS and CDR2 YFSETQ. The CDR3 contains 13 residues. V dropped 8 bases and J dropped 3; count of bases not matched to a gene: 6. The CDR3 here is CASGQGRGYEQYF. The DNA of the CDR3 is TGCGCCAGTGGACAGGGGAGGGGCTACGAGCAGTACTTC.

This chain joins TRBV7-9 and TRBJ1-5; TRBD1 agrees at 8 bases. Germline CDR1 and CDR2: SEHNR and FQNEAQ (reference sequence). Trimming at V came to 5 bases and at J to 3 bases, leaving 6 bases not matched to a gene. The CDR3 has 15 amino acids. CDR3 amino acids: CASSQQGANNQPQHF. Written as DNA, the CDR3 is TGTGCCAGCAGCCAGCAGGGGGCTAACAATCAGCCCCAGCATTTT. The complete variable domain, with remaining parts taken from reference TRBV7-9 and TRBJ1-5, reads DTGVSQNPRHKITKRGQNVTFRCDPISEHNRLYWYRQTLGQGPEFLTYFQNEAQLEKSRLLSDRFSAERPKGSFSTLEIQRTEQGDSAMYLCASSQQGANNQPQHFGDGTRLSIL.

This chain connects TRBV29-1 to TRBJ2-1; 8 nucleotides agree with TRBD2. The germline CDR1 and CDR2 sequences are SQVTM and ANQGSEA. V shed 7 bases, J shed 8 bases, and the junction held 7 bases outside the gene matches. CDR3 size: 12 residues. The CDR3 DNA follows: TGCAGCGCTGATGGACTAGCTGATGAGCAGTTCTTC. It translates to CSADGLADEQFF.